The T cell receptor (beta chain) described here comes from a study of Tregs in tolerant kidney transplant recipients. About the study: Mixed chimerism was transient after nonmyeloablative marrow transplants from related graft donors.

CDR1 is MNHEY, CDR2 SVGAGI, per germline. This CDR3 comprises 14 residues. Trimming shortened V by 2 bases and J by 1 base, and 7 bases separated the two germline ends. Clones were read by immunoSEQ multiplex PCR, and TCRdb kept only the in-frame ones, dropping some. The sample lists 75,000 to 80,000 clones, approximately 90% occurring once. The study, taken as a whole, reports: Expanding Tregs on activated donor B cells appeared to best identify donor-specific TCRbeta clones. Biological reproducibility was not directly addressed, but technical replication error appeared minimal.

Note on this clone: Its specificity is not known.

This TCR came from a human donor who received a combined kidney and bone marrow transplant. This chain links TRBV6-5 with TRBJ2-3; no definite D call. The sample was Tregs from blood, taken before the transplant. The CDR3, as DNA: TGTGCCAGCAGTTACAGGCTGGGCACAGATACGCAGTATTTT. Its translation is CASSYRLGTDTQYF.